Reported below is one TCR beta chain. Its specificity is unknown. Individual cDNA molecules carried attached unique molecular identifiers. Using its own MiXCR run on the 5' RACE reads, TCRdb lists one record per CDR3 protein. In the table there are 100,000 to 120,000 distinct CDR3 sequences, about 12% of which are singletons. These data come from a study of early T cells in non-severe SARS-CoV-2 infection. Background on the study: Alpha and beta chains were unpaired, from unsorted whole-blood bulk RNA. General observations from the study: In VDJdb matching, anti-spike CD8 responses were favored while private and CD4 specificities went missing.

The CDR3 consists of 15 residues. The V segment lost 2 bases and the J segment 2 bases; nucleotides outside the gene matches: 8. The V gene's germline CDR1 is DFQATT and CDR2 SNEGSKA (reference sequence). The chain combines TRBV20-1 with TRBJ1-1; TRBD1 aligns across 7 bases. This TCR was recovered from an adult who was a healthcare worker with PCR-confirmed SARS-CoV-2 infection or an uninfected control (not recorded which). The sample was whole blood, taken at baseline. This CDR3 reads CSARQPGQINTEAFF. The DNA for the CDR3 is TGCAGTGCTAGACAACCGGGACAGATAAACACTGAAGCTTTCTTT.